The T cell receptor beta chain described here comes from a study of blood T cell repertoires in COVID-19. Turning to the study itself: PBMCs, B-cell-depleted T cells, or T cells were the source of the cDNA or gDNA that made up the material.

CDR1 and CDR2 from the germline V gene are SGHTA and FQGNSA. The CDR3 sequence is 16 residues long. Trimming took 4 bases from V and 4 from J; bases not matched to a gene: 11. Original processing notes: Nucleated cell counts were estimated from reference gene primer amplification. Here immunoSEQ multiplex PCR was the method, and the copy in TCRdb shows in-frame clones only, minus some. V and J calls plus clone size are reproduced from that table; the DNA served to infer D and trimming. The sample shows approximately 140,000 clones, about 91% of them seen only once. What was sequenced was peripheral blood. This chain joins TRBV7-2 and TRBJ1-2; 8 bases map to TRBD1. This TCR came from a woman in her sixties or seventies with acute or convalescent COVID-19. The CDR3 DNA sequence: TGTGCCAGCAGCTCTCACGGACAGGGAGGCGGCTATGGCTACACCTTC. This codes for CASSSHGQGGGYGYTF.